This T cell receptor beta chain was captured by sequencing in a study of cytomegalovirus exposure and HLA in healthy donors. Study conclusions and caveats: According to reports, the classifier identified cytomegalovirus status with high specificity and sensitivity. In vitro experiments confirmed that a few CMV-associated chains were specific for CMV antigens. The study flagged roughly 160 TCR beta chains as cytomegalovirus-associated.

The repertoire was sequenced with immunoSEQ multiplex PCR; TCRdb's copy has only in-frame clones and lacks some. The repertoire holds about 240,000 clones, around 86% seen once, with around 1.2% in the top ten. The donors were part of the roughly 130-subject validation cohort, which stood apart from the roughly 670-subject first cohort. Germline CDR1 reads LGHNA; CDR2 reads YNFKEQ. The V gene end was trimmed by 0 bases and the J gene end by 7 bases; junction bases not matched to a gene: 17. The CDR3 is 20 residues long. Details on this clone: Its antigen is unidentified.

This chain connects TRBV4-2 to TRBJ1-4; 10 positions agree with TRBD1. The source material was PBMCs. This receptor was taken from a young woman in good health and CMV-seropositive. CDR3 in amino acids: CASSQDQVGQGIGGSEKLFF. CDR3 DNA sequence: TGTGCCAGCAGCCAAGATCAGGTGGGACAGGGGATCGGGGGAAGTGAAAAACTGTTTTTT.